The clone carrying this TCR beta chain was counted at least ten times. The sample is drawn from a study of T cells in Graves' hyperthyroidism and ophthalmopathy. Amplified regions were TCR beta CDR3 sequences from RNA transcripts. With the HTBI primer set, the TCR CDR3 went through a first round of RT-PCR. TCRdb fed the multiplex PCR reads into MiXCR, producing one record per CDR3 protein. The profile shows 300,000 to 400,000 distinct CDR3 sequences, 15% to 20% of them singletons. The V and J ends lost 5 bases and 2 bases respectively, with 11 bases between them. This CDR3 has 13 residues. The germline gives CDR1 GTSNPN, CDR2 SVGIG (reference sequence).

The TCR was taken from a woman in her forties or fifties with Graves' hyperthyroidism. The chain recombines TRBV30 with TRBJ2-3, with D perhaps being TRBD1 or TRBD2 (5 bases each). The sample consisted of blood. The CDR3 sequence: CAWARGATDTQYF. CDR3 in DNA: TGTGCCTGGGCCAGAGGGGCCACAGATACGCAGTATTTT.